Listed here is a single T cell receptor (beta chain). Its cognate antigen has yet to be identified. There are no base qualities to consult, and no much larger clone falls within one base. The data belong to a study of blood T cell repertoires in COVID-19 (dated by TCRdb to about 2020). With respect to the entire study: The collaborator samples originated in the United States, Italy and Spain and spanned the acute and convalescent phases of COVID-19. The dataset comprised deeply sampled blood TCRbeta repertoires from subjects exposed to, actively infected with, or recovered from COVID-19. Samples came from the ongoing ImmuneRACE study (first 160 participants) plus 1,254 subjects from 6 global collaborators. Nearly every sample came with metadata listing a de-identified subject ID, COVID-19 status, age in years and sex. The repertoires were released in a freely available public database intended as a resource for research on the immune response to SARS-CoV-2. HLA class I and class II types, where available, came from metadata supplied by the sample provider rather than from assay-based typing. The material from the prospective study consisted of cDNA or gDNA derived from T cells, B-cell-depleted T cells, or PBMCs.

Enrolling through a virtual design, the prospective study's participants ranged in age from roughly 18 to 95 years and lived across about two dozen United States geographic areas. In the prospective study, cohorts were assigned on the basis of participant-reported clinical history obtained from a screening survey and a study questionnaire. Exposed participants had been in contact, within 2 weeks of entering the study, with a person who had a PCR-confirmed or clinician-diagnosed case of COVID-19. In the prospective study, whole blood, serum and a nasopharyngeal or oropharyngeal swab were collected from each participant by mobile phlebotomists. Prospective study participants could optionally give additional blood draws and questionnaires over an approximately 2-month period. Before DNA extraction, prospective study blood samples were shipped either frozen or at room temperature. The paper as a whole reports these results and caveats: How much clinical and demographic metadata was included differed by source and by participant, and the metadata was provided uncurated.

The junction shows trimming of 6 bases on V and 0 bases on J, plus 4 bases between the germline ends. CDR1 and CDR2 (DFQATT, SNEGSKA) derive from the germline V gene (reference sequence). From the cysteine up to the phenylalanine, the CDR3 has a length of 11 residues. Kept here is only the CDR3 DNA, which spans 33 bases and is read in frame from base 1. TCRbeta CDR3 regions were amplified from genomic DNA by means of the immunoSEQ Assay, a bias-controlled multiplex PCR. The paper's data handling went like this. Within the assay, amplification of reference gene primers was used to estimate how many nucleated cells each sample contained. To quantify the absolute abundance of each unique TCRbeta CDR3 rearrangement, sequence reads were collapsed and filtered. For each sample, productive Simpson clonality was calculated by taking the square root of Simpson's diversity index across productive rearrangements. In its TCRdb copy, this immuneACCESS table keeps in-frame sequences only and misses some clones. Where compared with another copy, unresolved V genes explain less than half of these, and the others have no known cause. That table supplies the V and J calls and clone size; D and trimming were determined from the DNA. The sample yields roughly 230,000 clones; approximately 85% were counted once. In total, the top ten clones hold less than 8.5% of the sample.

Sequenced: PBMCs or T cells enriched from blood (not recorded which). The chain was built from TRBV20-1 and TRBJ2-3; no D gene can be assigned with confidence. The sequence came from a woman in her fifties or sixties who had been exposed to COVID-19. The nucleotides read TGCAGTGCCCGGAGCACAGATACGCAGTATTTT. Translated, it reads CSARSTDTQYF.